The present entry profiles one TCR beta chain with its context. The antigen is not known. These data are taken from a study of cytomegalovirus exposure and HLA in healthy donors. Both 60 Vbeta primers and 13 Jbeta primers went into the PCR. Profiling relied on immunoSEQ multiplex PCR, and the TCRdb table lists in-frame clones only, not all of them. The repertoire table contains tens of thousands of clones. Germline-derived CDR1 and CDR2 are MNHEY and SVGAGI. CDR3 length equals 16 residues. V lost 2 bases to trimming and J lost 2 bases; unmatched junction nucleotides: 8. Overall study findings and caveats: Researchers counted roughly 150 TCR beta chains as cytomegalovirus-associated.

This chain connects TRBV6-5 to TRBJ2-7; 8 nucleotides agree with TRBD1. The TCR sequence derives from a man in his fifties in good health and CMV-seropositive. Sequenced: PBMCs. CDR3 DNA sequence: TGTGCCAGCAGTTACCGCCTACAACAGGGGGCCTACGAGCAGTACTTC. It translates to CASSYRLQQGAYEQYF.